A single sample is the source of the 24 T cell receptor beta chains below, sequenced in a study of OX40 agonist ivuxolimab in advanced cancers. Here immunoSEQ multiplex PCR was the method, and the copy in TCRdb shows in-frame clones only, minus some. The sample yields about 88,000 clones, approximately 87% seen once. Sequenced material: CD4+ or CD8+ T cells sorted from blood, taken in a trial of the OX40 agonist ivuxolimab. Receptors were obtained from an adult with an advanced solid tumor such as melanoma, head and neck, liver or kidney cancer.

This chain's CDR3 is CASSLGLASGSEQYF. CDR3 nucleotides: TGTGCCAGCAGCTTGGGACTAGCGTCAGGGAGTGAGCAGTACTTC. The chain couples TRBV11-3 to TRBJ2-7; TRBD2 agrees at 10 bases. V trimming: 3 bases; J trimming: 7 bases; junction bases outside the gene matches: 9. CDR3 size: 15 residues. Germline CDR1 is SGHNT and CDR2 is YENEEA.

The chain uses TRBV2 and TRBJ1-6; TRBD1 matches at 7 bases. The V gene's germline CDR1 is SNHLY and CDR2 FYNNEI. With V trimmed by 2 bases and J by 7 bases, 8 bases remained unmatched. This CDR3 has 16 amino acids. CDR3 residues: CASSERSTGANSPLHF. For the CDR3, the DNA is TGTGCCAGCAGTGAACGTAGTACAGGGGCCAATTCACCCCTCCACTTT.

The chain combines TRBV11-2 with TRBJ2-2; 14 positions match TRBD2. Germline loops: CDR1 SGHAT, CDR2 FQNNGV. V shed 6 bases, J shed 6 bases, and the junction held 3 bases outside the gene matches. The CDR3 runs to 15 residues. The CDR3 bases are TGTGCCAGCAGGGCGACTAGCGGGGGGGCCGGGGAGCTGTTTTTT. Protein: CASRATSGGAGELFF.

V usage is TRBV7-2 and J usage is TRBJ1-3, with D possibly matching TRBD1 (5 bases). The CDR3 spans 15 residues. The V gene's germline CDR1 is SGHTA and CDR2 FQGNSA. V lost 3 bases to trimming and J lost 1 base, with 10 bases between them. DNA for the CDR3: TGTGCCAGCAGCTTGGCACCAGGGTCTGGAAACACCATATATTTT. Amino acids: CASSLAPGSGNTIYF.

The chain employs TRBV6-4 and TRBJ1-2, with TRBD1 matching 7 bases. V lost 0 bases, J lost 4 bases, and 17 bases stayed unmatched. CDR1 is MRHNA and CDR2 is SNTAGT in the germline V gene. The CDR3 length is 19 residues. DNA of the CDR3: TGTGCCAGCAGTGACTCGAGACGGAGCAGGGGGAGGAGATTCTATGGCTACACCTTC. This codes for CASSDSRRSRGRRFYGYTF.

The rearrangement links TRBV6-1 to TRBJ2-7; 8 bases agree with TRBD1. Looked up from germline, CDR1 is MNHNS and CDR2 is SASEGT. This CDR3 region has 13 residues. J gave up 3 bases and V 5 bases, and 3 bases lay outside the gene matches. The CDR3 DNA follows: TGTGCCAGCAGTAGGGACAGGATCTACGAGCAGTACTTC. Protein sequence: CASSRDRIYEQYF.

This clone showed up just a few times. V gene TRBV30 combines with J gene TRBJ1-5; D remains unclear. From germline, CDR1 is GTSNPN and CDR2 SVGIG (reference sequence). Trimming removed 3 bases at V and 6 bases at J, with 12 bases between. This CDR3 has 13 residues. CDR3 sequence reads: CAWRGIPGQPQHF. CDR3 coding DNA: TGTGCCTGGAGGGGGATTCCTGGTCAGCCCCAGCATTTT.

The chain links TRBV5-1 to TRBJ2-1; D is perhaps TRBD2 (5 bases). The ends were cut back, 6 bases at V and 0 bases at J, with 13 bases in the middle. Germline V CDR1 and CDR2: SGHRS, YFSETQ. This CDR3 spans 15 amino acids. The CDR3 DNA sequence: TGCGCCAGCACTGGTAGCGCCAGCTCCTACAATGAGCAGTTCTTC. It codes for CASTGSASSYNEQFF.

This clone appeared a few times. The chain links TRBV5-4 to TRBJ2-7; D could derive from TRBD1 or TRBD2 (6 bases each). V was shortened by 6 bases and J by 6 bases, with 13 bases between the two germline ends. The CDR3 has 12 amino acids. Per the germline V gene, CDR1 is SGHNT and CDR2 is YYREEE (reference sequence). The CDR3: CASTIQGGEQYF. DNA for the CDR3: TGTGCCAGCACAATACAGGGAGGCGAGCAGTACTTC.

This sequence joins TRBV18 and TRBJ2-3, with TRBD2 matching over 11 bases. V gave up 6 bases and J gave up 0 bases; unmatched junction bases: 5. The CDR3 extends over 16 amino acids. CDR1 and CDR2 (germline): KGHSH, LQKENI. CDR3 in DNA: TGTGCCAGCTCCCCCATAGCGGGAGGGAGCACAGATACGCAGTATTTT. Protein product: CASSPIAGGSTDTQYF.

The V and J genes are TRBV2 and TRBJ1-3; D is unclear. Trimming took off 5 bases at V and 0 bases at J, with 5 bases between the two ends. The CDR3 is 13 residues long. Germline V CDR1 and CDR2: SNHLY, FYNNEI. The CDR3 nucleotides are TGTGCCAGCAGTCGGGACTCTGGAAACACCATATATTTT. It yields the protein CASSRDSGNTIYF.

This rearrangement joins TRBV29-1 to TRBJ2-3; TRBD1 matches 8 bases. This CDR3 region has 13 residues. Trimming removed 5 bases from V and 6 bases from J; junction bases left unmatched: 7. The germline V gene has CDR1 SQVTM and CDR2 ANQGSEA. In DNA, the CDR3 is TGCAGCGTTCGGACAGGGACACTGGATACGCAGTATTTT. Residues: CSVRTGTLDTQYF.

This clone has a handful of counts. The rearrangement uses TRBV11-3 and TRBJ2-1; TRBD2 agrees at 16 bases. Looked up from germline, CDR1 is SGHNT and CDR2 is YENEEA. Trimming at V came to 3 bases and at J to 0 bases, leaving 2 bases not matched to a gene. The CDR3 length is 18 residues. CDR3 in DNA: TGTGCCAGCAGCTTGGGACTAGCGGGGGGGCCCTCCTACAATGAGCAGTTCTTC. Its protein is CASSLGLAGGPSYNEQFF.

V and J are TRBV27 and TRBJ1-2, with 7 bases matching TRBD1. V was clipped by 2 bases and J by 8 bases; unmatched bases: 14. Germline CDR1 reads MNHEY; CDR2 reads SMNVEV (reference sequence). This CDR3 has 16 residues. Here the CDR3 reads CASSLHSRKGGGGYTF. CDR3 coding DNA: TGTGCCAGCAGTTTACACAGCCGAAAAGGGGGCGGGGGCTACACCTTC.

V and J are TRBV10-3 and TRBJ2-4; 8 nucleotides align to TRBD2. The CDR3 consists of 17 residues. The germline gives CDR1 ENHRY, CDR2 SYGVKD. V gave up 3 bases and J gave up 0 bases; unmatched junction bases: 7. In nucleotides, the CDR3 is TGTGCCATCAGTGACGGGGGGGGCGCTTCAGCCAAAAACATTCAGTACTTC. Translating it yields CAISDGGGASAKNIQYF.

This chain joins TRBV5-1 and TRBJ1-1; D not certain. This CDR3 is built from 14 residues. With 3 bases removed from V and 1 base from J, the gap between germline ends came to 10 bases. Germline lookup yields CDR1 SGHRS and CDR2 YFSETQ. The CDR3 DNA is TGCGCCAGCAGCTACCTAGAATCGAACACTGAAGCTTTCTTT. This translates into CASSYLESNTEAFF.

V gene TRBV10-3 combines with J gene TRBJ1-3, with D possibly being TRBD1 (6 bases). This CDR3 is 16 amino acids long. Germline V lookup: CDR1 ENHRY, CDR2 SYGVKD. V was clipped by 4 bases and J by 0 bases, with 13 bases between them. DNA for the CDR3: TGTGCCATCAGTGGGGGGGACACAGGCTCTGGAAACACCATATATTTT. Amino acids: CAISGGDTGSGNTIYF.

The V and J genes are TRBV19 and TRBJ2-6; a weak D match, TRBD1 (5 bases). The CDR3 extends over 15 amino acids. Germline assignment: CDR1 LNHDA and CDR2 SQIVND (reference sequence). Trimming cost V 4 bases and J 1 base, with 8 bases left between them. For the CDR3, the DNA is TGTGCCAGTAGTAAACAGGTTTCTGGGGCCAACGTCCTGACTTTC. This sequence encodes CASSKQVSGANVLTF.

This rearrangement joins TRBV7-9 to TRBJ2-7; no clear D. The V end was cut by 5 bases, the J end by 5 bases, with 10 bases between. The CDR3 has 12 amino acids. The germline CDR1 and CDR2 sequences are SEHNR and FQNEAQ (reference sequence). CDR3 protein: CASSPLRDEQYF. In DNA, the CDR3 is TGTGCCAGCAGCCCGTTGCGCGACGAGCAGTACTTC.

The rearrangement uses TRBV29-1 and TRBJ2-2; TRBD2 agrees at 9 bases. The CDR3 has 16 residues. Trimming took 4 bases from V and 1 from J; bases not matched to a gene: 7. Germline CDR1 is SQVTM and CDR2 is ANQGSEA. This chain's CDR3 is CSVVSGGPENTGELFF. CDR3 nucleotide sequence: TGCAGCGTTGTTAGCGGGGGTCCTGAGAACACCGGGGAGCTGTTTTTT.

This chain uses TRBV4-2 with TRBJ2-6; either TRBD1 or TRBD2 may fit D (6 bases each). The germline V and J ends were trimmed by 3 bases and 2 bases, with 14 bases remaining between them. CDR1 is LGHNA and CDR2 is YNFKEQ in the germline V gene. The CDR3 runs to 17 residues. CDR3 amino acids: CASSQGGALTGANVLTF. The CDR3 DNA is TGTGCCAGCAGCCAGGGGGGCGCACTAACTGGGGCCAACGTCCTGACTTTC.

The sample holds a few counts of this clone. The genes are TRBV19 and TRBJ2-7; 9 positions match TRBD1. The ends lost 5 bases at V and 5 bases at J; junction bases unmatched: 7. Germline V gives CDR1 LNHDA, CDR2 SQIVND (reference sequence). CDR3 length: 14 residues. The CDR3 protein is CASSSGQGRNEQYF. CDR3 in DNA: TGTGCCAGTAGTTCGGGACAGGGAAGGAACGAGCAGTACTTC.

This clone is a singleton in its sample. V usage is TRBV7-2 and J usage is TRBJ1-2; D is unclear. The ends were cut back, 1 base at V and 2 bases at J, with 11 bases in the middle. The CDR3 is 15 residues long. Germline V gene sequence: CDR1 SGHTA, CDR2 FQGNSA. The CDR3 sequence: CASSLVFTANYGYTF. CDR3 sequence (DNA): TGTGCCAGCAGCTTAGTCTTTACGGCCAACTATGGCTACACCTTC. Drawing the rest from reference TRBV7-2 and TRBJ1-2, the complete variable domain is GAGVSQSPSNKVTEKGKDVELRCDPISGHTALYWYRQSLGQGLEFLIYFQGNSAPDKSGLPSDRFSAERTGGSVSTLTIQRTQQEDSAVYLCASSLVFTANYGYTFGSGTRLTVV.

This clone was seen only once. The genes are TRBV5-1 and TRBJ1-1; D gene unclear. The V end lost 2 bases, the J end lost 1 base, and 9 bases lay between the germline ends. The CDR3 has 14 amino acids. CDR1 SGHRS and CDR2 YFSETQ come from the germline V gene. CDR3 DNA: TGCGCCAGCAGCTTAATCCAGCGGAACACTGAAGCTTTCTTT. Protein: CASSLIQRNTEAFF.